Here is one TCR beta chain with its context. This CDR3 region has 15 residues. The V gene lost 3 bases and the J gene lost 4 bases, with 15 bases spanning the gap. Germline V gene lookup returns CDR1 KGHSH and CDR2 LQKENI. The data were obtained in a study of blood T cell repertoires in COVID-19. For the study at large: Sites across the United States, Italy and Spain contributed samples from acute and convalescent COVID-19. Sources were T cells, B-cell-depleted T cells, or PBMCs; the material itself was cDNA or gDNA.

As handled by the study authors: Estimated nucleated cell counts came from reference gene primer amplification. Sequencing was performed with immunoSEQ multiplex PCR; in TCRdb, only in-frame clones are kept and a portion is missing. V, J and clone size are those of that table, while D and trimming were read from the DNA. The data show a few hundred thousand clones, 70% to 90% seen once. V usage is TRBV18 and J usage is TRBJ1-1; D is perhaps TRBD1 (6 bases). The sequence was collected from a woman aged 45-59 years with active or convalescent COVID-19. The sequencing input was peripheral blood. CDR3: CASSPLTGFRTEAFF. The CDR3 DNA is TGTGCCAGCTCACCCTTAACAGGGTTTCGCACTGAAGCTTTCTTT.